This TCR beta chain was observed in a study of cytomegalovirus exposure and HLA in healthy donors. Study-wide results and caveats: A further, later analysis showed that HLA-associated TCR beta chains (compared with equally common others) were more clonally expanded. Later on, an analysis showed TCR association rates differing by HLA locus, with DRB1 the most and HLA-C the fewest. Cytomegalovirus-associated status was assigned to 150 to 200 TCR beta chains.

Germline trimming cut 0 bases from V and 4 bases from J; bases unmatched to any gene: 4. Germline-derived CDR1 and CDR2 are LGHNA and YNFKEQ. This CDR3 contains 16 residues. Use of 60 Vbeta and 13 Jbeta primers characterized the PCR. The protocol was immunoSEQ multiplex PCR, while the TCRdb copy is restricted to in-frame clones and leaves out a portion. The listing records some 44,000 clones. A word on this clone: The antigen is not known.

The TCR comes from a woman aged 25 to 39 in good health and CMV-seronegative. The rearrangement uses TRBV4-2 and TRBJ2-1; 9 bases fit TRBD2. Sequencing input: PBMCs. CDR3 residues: CASSQDLSGSYNEQFF. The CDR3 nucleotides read TGTGCCAGCAGCCAAGATCTTAGCGGGAGTTACAATGAGCAGTTCTTC.